One and the same sample provided the 23 T cell receptor beta chains below, sequenced in a study of shared clonotypes between healthy human individuals. The protocol was immunoSEQ multiplex PCR, while the TCRdb copy is restricted to in-frame clones and leaves out a portion. The table has around 2.1 million clones, around 93% seen once. Naive CD8 cells, CD45RO-negative and positively selected for CCR7, excluded terminally differentiated effector memory CD45RA+ cells. Sequencing was performed on naive CD8+ T cells from PBMCs. The receptors were sampled from a man younger than 35 in good health. Some clones in this sample may be carry-over from other donors' samples.

The chain carries TRBV5-3 and TRBJ1-5; possible D gene TRBD1, 6 bases. TRBV5-3 is given ORF status, its function remaining uncertain. Trimming removed 3 bases at V and 0 bases at J, with 13 bases between. This CDR3 is 16 amino acids long. The CDR3 sequence is CARSSSRTDSNQPQHF. Here the CDR3 DNA reads TGTGCCAGAAGCTCATCTCGGACAGATAGCAATCAGCCCCAGCATTTT.

The rearrangement uses TRBV27 and TRBJ1-1, with 9 positions matching TRBD1. CDR1 is MNHEY and CDR2 is SMNVEV in the germline V gene (reference sequence). The J segment lost 4 bases and the V segment lost 6 bases, leaving 6 bases of the junction unmatched. This CDR3 is built from 14 residues. The CDR3 coding sequence is TGTGCCAGCAGCACAGGGGGCGCGTCCACTGAAGCTTTCTTT. This sequence encodes CASSTGGASTEAFF.

The chain uses TRBV13 and TRBJ1-5; D remains ambiguous. V was pared by 4 bases and J by 5 bases, with 6 bases between. Germline V lookup: CDR1 PRHDT, CDR2 FYEKMQ (reference sequence). The CDR3 extends over 12 amino acids. CDR3 amino acids: CASSSQDQPQHF. In DNA form, the CDR3 reads TGTGCCAGCAGCTCACAAGATCAGCCCCAGCATTTT.

The sample holds one count of this clone. CDR3: CASSVATGSNYGYTF. DNA for the CDR3: TGTGCCAGCAGCGTAGCTACAGGAAGTAACTATGGCTACACCTTC. The rearrangement uses TRBV9 and TRBJ1-2, with D possibly matching TRBD1 (5 bases). Germline CDR1 reads SGDLS; CDR2 reads YYNGEE. CDR3 size: 15 residues. V was cut by 0 bases and J by 1 base, with 10 bases left in between. Filled out from reference TRBV9 and TRBJ1-2, the complete variable domain reads DSGVTQTPKHLITATGQRVTLRCSPRSGDLSVYWYQQSLDQGLQFLIQYYNGEERAKGNILERFSAQQFPDLHSELNLSSLELGDSALYFCASSVATGSNYGYTFGSGTRLTVV.

CDR3 protein: CASAVVPETQYF. In DNA form, the CDR3 reads TGTGCCAGCGCGGTAGTTCCGGAGACCCAGTACTTC. The rearrangement joins TRBV27 to TRBJ2-5; no definite D call. Germline V gene lookup returns CDR1 MNHEY and CDR2 SMNVEV (reference sequence). Trimming took 8 bases from V and 5 from J, leaving 12 bases between them. The CDR3 sequence is 12 residues long.

The chain has TRBV4-1 and TRBJ2-1; possible D gene TRBD2, 6 bases. From germline, CDR1 is MGHRA and CDR2 YSYEKL. The V end was cut by 5 bases, the J end by 7 bases, with 9 bases between. The CDR3 runs 12 residues. In DNA, the CDR3 is TGCGCCAGCAGCAGCAGCGGGAATGAGCAGTTCTTC. Translating gives CASSSSGNEQFF.

The gene calls are TRBV9 and TRBJ1-4; 8 bases map to TRBD1. This CDR3 region has 14 residues. Trimming cost V 1 base and J 6 bases; bases outside gene matches: 2. The germline CDR1 and CDR2 sequences are SGDLS and YYNGEE. The CDR3 nucleotides are TGTGCCAGCAGCGTACAGGGGGCTGATGAAAAACTGTTTTTT. This gives the protein CASSVQGADEKLFF. Together with reference TRBV9 and TRBJ1-4, the CDR3 gives the full variable domain: DSGVTQTPKHLITATGQRVTLRCSPRSGDLSVYWYQQSLDQGLQFLIQYYNGEERAKGNILERFSAQQFPDLHSELNLSSLELGDSALYFCASSVQGADEKLFFGSGTQLSVL.

V usage is TRBV7-7 and J usage is TRBJ2-1; 12 nucleotides align to TRBD2. The CDR3 consists of 15 residues. V dropped 5 bases and J dropped 7; count of bases not matched to a gene: 6. Germline V gene sequence: CDR1 SSHAT, CDR2 FNYEAQ (reference sequence). For the CDR3, the DNA is TGTGCCAGCAGCCTCAGACTAGCGGGAGAAAATGAGCAGTTCTTC. Translating gives CASSLRLAGENEQFF.

The chain joins TRBV14 to TRBJ2-1; D is unclear. Trimming stripped 0 bases from V and 8 bases from J, with 14 bases between. CDR3 length equals 15 residues. Germline CDR1 reads SGHDN; CDR2 reads FVKESK. This CDR3 is CASSQEGRLFDEQFF. The CDR3 DNA sequence: TGTGCCAGCAGCCAAGAAGGCCGGTTGTTCGATGAGCAGTTCTTC. Full variable domain (missing parts from reference TRBV14 and TRBJ2-1): EAGVTQFPSHSVIEKGQTVTLRCDPISGHDNLYWYRRVMGKEIKFLLHFVKESKQDESGMPNNRFLAERTGGTYSTLKVQPAELEDSGVYFCASSQEGRLFDEQFFGPGTRLTVL.

This chain links TRBV27 with TRBJ2-7, with TRBD2 matching over 15 bases. The CDR3 consists of 14 residues. CDR1 is MNHEY, CDR2 SMNVEV, per germline (reference sequence). The V and J ends lost 6 bases and 7 bases, in that order; junction bases with no gene match: 4. As DNA, the CDR3 is TGTGCCAGCAGCACGGGACTAGCGGGAGGTGAGCAGTACTTC. As protein: CASSTGLAGGEQYF.

On this clone itself: This sample includes further DNA sequences coding for the same CDR3. The chain employs TRBV19 and TRBJ2-7, with D possibly matching TRBD1 (5 bases). The germline V and J ends were trimmed by 3 bases and 0 bases, with 6 bases remaining between them. CDR1 LNHDA and CDR2 SQIVND come from the germline V gene (reference sequence). This CDR3 is 13 amino acids long. The CDR3 DNA reads as TGTGCCAGTAGTATCAGGGACTCCTACGAGCAGTACTTC. The encoded protein is CASSIRDSYEQYF.

The V call is TRBV27, the J call TRBJ2-7; TRBD2 might be the D (7 bases). The germline gives CDR1 MNHEY, CDR2 SMNVEV (reference sequence). The V gene lost 8 bases and the J gene lost 0 bases, with 11 bases spanning the gap. The CDR3 sequence is 13 residues long. CDR3 bases: TGTGCCAGCGGGGAGGGGGTCTCCTACGAGCAGTACTTC. It codes for CASGEGVSYEQYF.

V gene TRBV7-8 combines with J gene TRBJ2-3; TRBD2 agrees at 8 bases. With V trimmed by 1 base and J by 0 bases, 6 bases remained unmatched. Germline V gene sequence: CDR1 SGHVS, CDR2 FQNEAQ. CDR3 length: 17 amino acids. CDR3 in amino acids: CASSLVGGRSSTDTQYF. The CDR3 DNA sequence: TGTGCCAGCAGCTTAGTAGGCGGGAGGTCTAGCACAGATACGCAGTATTTT.

This clone came up once. The J gene is TRBJ2-1, the V gene TRBV19, with 9 nucleotides matching TRBD2. J lost 4 bases, V lost 9 bases, and 7 bases had no gene match. CDR3 size: 14 residues. From germline, CDR1 is LNHDA and CDR2 SQIVND (reference sequence). The DNA for the CDR3 is TGTGCCAGCGCTCCAAGCGGGAGGTACAATGAGCAGTTCTTC. Its protein is CASAPSGRYNEQFF.

J is TRBJ2-5 and V is TRBV5-1; TRBD2 agrees at 7 bases. This CDR3 has 15 amino acids. V shed 7 bases and J 0 bases; nucleotides not matched to a gene: 9. The germline V gene encodes CDR1 SGHRS and CDR2 YFSETQ. Here the CDR3 DNA reads TGCGCCAGCGGGACTGGGGGGGAGTACCAAGAGACCCAGTACTTC. This codes for CASGTGGEYQETQYF. The whole variable domain, filled in from reference TRBV5-1 and TRBJ2-5, reads KAGVTQTPRYLIKTRGQQVTLSCSPISGHRSVSWYQQTPGQGLQFLFEYFSETQRNKGNFPGRFSGRQFSNSRSEMNVSTLELGDSALYLCASGTGGEYQETQYFGPGTRLLVL.

For this clone: This CDR3 is also generated by other DNA sequences in the sample. The chain joins TRBV5-4 to TRBJ2-7; D gene uncertain. Trimming shortened V by 4 bases and J by 5 bases, and 7 bases separated the two germline ends. CDR1 and CDR2 (germline): SGHNT, YYREEE (reference sequence). The CDR3 spans 11 residues. CDR3 in amino acids: CASSLFDEQYF. The CDR3 DNA is TGTGCCAGCAGCCTTTTCGACGAGCAGTACTTC.

The chain is built from TRBV7-9 and TRBJ2-7; no definite D call. The CDR3 is 13 amino acids. Germline V lookup: CDR1 SEHNR, CDR2 FQNEAQ (reference sequence). V lost 4 bases, J lost 2 bases, and 9 bases lay in between. CDR3 sequence reads: CASSYRGTYEQYF. CDR3 DNA: TGTGCCAGCAGCTATCGAGGAACCTACGAGCAGTACTTC.

The gene calls are TRBV7-3 and TRBJ1-2; 8 bases line up with TRBD1. The germline CDR1 and CDR2 sequences are SGHTA and FQGTGA. This CDR3 spans 14 amino acids. Trimming cost V 5 bases and J 10 bases; bases outside gene matches: 12. The CDR3, as DNA: TGTGCCAGCAGCCCAAGAGCCCTACAGGGGGACTACACCTTC. Translation: CASSPRALQGDYTF.

V gene TRBV27 combines with J gene TRBJ2-1; TRBD2 is a possible D gene (6 bases). The CDR3 contains 15 residues. The germline CDR1 and CDR2 sequences are MNHEY and SMNVEV (reference sequence). The V and J ends lost 3 bases and 4 bases respectively, with 13 bases between them. The CDR3 protein is CASSFTSPLYNEQFF. The CDR3 nucleotides are TGTGCCAGCAGTTTCACTAGCCCTCTATACAATGAGCAGTTCTTC.

This chain links TRBV15 with TRBJ2-7, with TRBD1 matching 7 bases. The CDR3 runs to 14 residues. Germline CDR1 LNHNV, CDR2 YYDKDF (reference sequence). After removal of 3 bases from V and 6 bases from J, the junction contained 8 bases not matched to a gene. The CDR3 bases are TGTGCCACCAGCAGTGAAGGGACAGCCGCCGAGCAGTACTTC. The encoded protein is CATSSEGTAAEQYF.

The chain uses TRBV7-8 and TRBJ2-7, with unresolved D. V lost 6 bases and J lost 6, with 21 bases in between. This CDR3 has 15 residues. Germline V gives CDR1 SGHVS, CDR2 FQNEAQ. The CDR3 protein is CASRSATSKAGEQYF. The CDR3 region has the DNA TGTGCCAGCAGATCCGCTACCAGCAAAGCAGGCGAGCAGTACTTC.

This clone was recorded a few times. This chain connects TRBV7-9 to TRBJ2-2; the D is unclear. Germline V gives CDR1 SEHNR, CDR2 FQNEAQ (reference sequence). The CDR3 consists of 12 residues. V was pared by 3 bases and J by 6 bases, with 5 bases between. The CDR3 loop reads CASSFLAGELFF. The CDR3 bases are TGTGCCAGCAGCTTCCTGGCCGGGGAGCTGTTTTTT.

The genes are TRBV15 and TRBJ1-3, with TRBD1 identical over 9 bases. There are 18 residues in the CDR3. J lost 2 bases, V lost 1 base, and 9 bases had no gene match. Germline CDR1 and CDR2: LNHNV and YYDKDF (reference sequence). The CDR3, as DNA: TGTGCCACCAGCAGAGGGAGGGTGAACAGGGGGCCTGGAAACACCATATATTTT. Translation: CATSRGRVNRGPGNTIYF.